This TCR beta chain was captured by sequencing in a study of blood T cell repertoires in COVID-19. Repertoires were generated with immunoSEQ multiplex PCR, while TCRdb's copy carries only in-frame clones and drops some. The sample shows 250,000 to 300,000 clones, approximately 92% of them seen only once. This CDR3 is built from 16 residues. The germline V and J ends were trimmed by 2 bases and 5 bases, with 17 bases remaining between them. CDR1 LNHDA and CDR2 SQIVND come from the germline V gene (reference sequence). In Cohort 3, a recovered donor had either two negative PCRs, clearance, or symptom resolution.

This TCR was recovered from a woman between 25 and 40 years old who had recovered from COVID-19. The rearrangement uses TRBV19 and TRBJ2-3; perhaps TRBD1 as D (6 bases). What was sequenced was PBMCs or T cells enriched from blood (not recorded which). This CDR3 reads CASSIWQGIKGDTQYF. In DNA form, the CDR3 reads TGTGCCAGTAGTATATGGCAGGGGATAAAAGGAGATACGCAGTATTTT.